This entry concerns a single T cell receptor beta chain. This receptor's antigen is unknown. There are no base qualities to consult, and no much larger clone falls within one base. The data originate from a study of a mutant IDH1 vaccine in newly diagnosed glioma (TCRdb year 2021). Looking at the study overall: Of the 30 to 35 treated patients, around 62% were male and 37.5% were female, and a mean age of around 40 years was recorded. Prior to enrollment, patients had been given standard therapy consisting of radiotherapy alone, temozolomide alone, or radiochemotherapy with temozolomide, with the combination given to most patients. Six visits were used for peripheral blood collection: V03 (baseline), V05, V07, V10, V12 and V13. For exploratory analyses, about 25 treated patients had longitudinal TCRB deep sequencing done wherever samples were available.

The time point label, as the study defines it: baseline, week 1 (first vaccination visit). The treatment or condition label corresponds to: pre-vaccination baseline after standard-of-care therapy. The donors had newly diagnosed IDH1-mutant astrocytomas of WHO grade 3 or 4 that showed loss of nuclear ATRX. The samples were drawn from NOA16, a multicentre, single-arm, open-label phase I trial in Germany that tested a mutant IDH1 peptide vaccine in humans for the first time. Blood drawn at visit V03 was used as the baseline sample for immunogenicity testing. Genomic DNA for TCRB sequencing was extracted from EDTA blood using the DNeasy Blood and Tissue Kit. What the study reported, not specific to this receptor: It was noted by the authors that analyses of patient blood samples could not be reproduced owing to sample limitations. Pseudoprogression seemed to be unrelated to changes in the top peripheral T cell clonotypes found by TCRB sequencing. Vaccine-induced immune responses across multiple MHC alleles were detected in around 92% of patients. Availability determined which PBMC samples were chosen for TCRB deep sequencing.

The protocol used for the library was the immunoSEQ multiplex PCR assay. Following the manufacturer's protocol, the hsTCRB Kit was used to amplify rearranged TCR beta chain sequences. An Illumina MiSeq was used to sequence the TCRB libraries. In the paper's pipeline: Demultiplexing, trimming and gene mapping were performed with the kit vendor's proprietary platform. The table was pulled from immuneACCESS by TCRdb, which kept in-frame rearrangements only. Such tables lose some clones; where checked, under half of the loss comes from unresolved V genes, and the rest has no known cause. V and J calls plus clone size are reproduced from that table; the DNA served to infer D and trimming. The sample has tens of thousands of clones on record, 83% of them singletons. Around 7% of the sample lies in the top ten. Including the terminal cysteine and phenylalanine, the CDR3 comprises 15 residues. CDR3 DNA is the only sequence kept; it has 45 bases, read in frame from the first base. Here V drops 4 bases and J drops 4 bases, and the junction holds 9 bases not matched to any gene. Taken from the germline V gene, the CDR1 and CDR2 loops are SGHTS and YDEGEE.

The chain was built from TRBV5-8 and TRBJ2-5, with 8 central nucleotides matching TRBD2. This receptor was identified in a woman aged 45-65 years with glioma. The sample in question was PBMCs, obtained from a glioma patient treated with radiotherapy, temozolomide or both. The bases read TGTGCCAGCAGCGTGCTGGCGGGGGGAGTAGAGACCCAGTACTTC. It specifies CASSVLAGGVETQYF.